These 22 T cell receptor beta chains were all obtained from the same sample, sequenced in a study of shared T cell receptors in the human thymus listed by TCRdb under 2021. Libraries were built with the immunoSEQ multiplex PCR assay. This is the immuneACCESS table as TCRdb keeps it, with only in-frame sequences that have V and J called. A part of the clones is gone; compared with another copy, unresolved V genes explain less than half, and the rest is unexplained. The sample yields fewer than 700,000 clones; roughly 88% were counted once. Over 0.008% of the sample is held by the ten biggest clonotypes. The same sample was also used in a study of human thymus T cells.

Specimen: thymocytes. Receptor source: a boy under two years old with a congenital heart defect. Donor details come from another sample of the same person, matched by shared clones.

The genes are TRBV11-3 and TRBJ2-2; 12 bases match TRBD2. After removal of 6 bases from V and 6 bases from J, the junction contained 8 bases not matched to a gene. The CDR3 length is 16 residues. In germline, CDR1 is SGHNT, CDR2 YENEEA. This CDR3 is CASSFPSGRAAGELFF. CDR3 DNA: TGTGCCAGCAGTTTCCCTAGCGGGAGGGCGGCCGGGGAGCTGTTTTTT.

With regard to this clone: This sample includes further DNA sequences coding for the same CDR3. The rearrangement joins TRBV5-1 to TRBJ2-1; 12 nucleotides agree with TRBD2. Germline V gene data show CDR1 as SGHRS and CDR2 as YFSETQ. This CDR3 is 18 amino acids long. The trim removed 0 bases at V and 1 base at J, leaving 5 bases unmatched. CDR3 sequence: CASSLEGLAGGSYNEQFF. For the CDR3, the DNA is TGCGCCAGCAGCTTGGAGGGGCTAGCGGGAGGGTCCTACAATGAGCAGTTCTTC.

The chain links TRBV5-1 to TRBJ2-7; 9 bases are shared with TRBD1. Germline V lookup: CDR1 SGHRS, CDR2 YFSETQ. V shed 3 bases and J 5 bases; nucleotides not matched to a gene: 9. This CDR3 has 15 amino acids. The DNA of the CDR3 is TGCGCCAGCAGCTGGGAGGGACAGGGCGCGGACGAGCAGTACTTC. Protein sequence: CASSWEGQGADEQYF.

The CDR3 reads CASSPGSNTEAFF. CDR3 nucleotide sequence: TGCGCCAGCAGCCCCGGGTCGAACACTGAAGCTTTCTTT. V usage is TRBV4-3 and J usage is TRBJ1-1; no clear D. The CDR3 sequence is 13 residues long. The V and J ends lost 4 bases and 1 base respectively, with 7 bases between them. Germline-derived CDR1 and CDR2 are LGHNA and YSLEER.

This rearrangement joins TRBV4-1 to TRBJ1-2; D might be TRBD1 (5 bases). Deletions cut 4 bases from V and 4 bases from J, with 22 bases between. Germline V gene data show CDR1 as MGHRA and CDR2 as YSYEKL. CDR3 length: 17 residues. For the CDR3, the DNA is TGCGCCAGCAGCCCACTTTTCATCGGGGCGGGAGGCTATGGCTACACCTTC. It specifies CASSPLFIGAGGYGYTF.

A single count supports this clone. V and J are TRBV5-6 and TRBJ2-1, with TRBD1 matching over 9 bases. This CDR3 is 15 amino acids long. Germline CDR1 reads SGHDT; CDR2 reads YYEEEE. V was pared by 1 base and J by 8 bases, with 7 bases of the junction left unmatched. CDR3 sequence reads: CASSLIGQGIDEQFF. The CDR3 bases are TGTGCCAGCAGCTTGATAGGACAGGGGATTGATGAGCAGTTCTTC.

Comments on this clone: The junction and the germline gene differ at one end; a read error may be behind it. The chain carries TRBV13 and TRBJ2-3, with 9 nucleotides matching TRBD2. The V gene's germline CDR1 is PRHDT and CDR2 FYEKMQ (reference sequence). The CDR3 loop spans 17 amino acids. CDR3 amino acids: CASSLGLARRVTDTQYF. The CDR3 region has the DNA TGTGCCAGCAGCCTAGGACTAGCGAGAAGGGTGACAGATACGCAGTATTTT. Full variable domain (missing parts from reference TRBV13 and TRBJ2-3): AAGVIQSPRHLIKEKRETATLKCYPIPRHDTVYWYQQGPGQDPQFLISFYEKMQSDKGSIPDRFSAQQFSDYHSELNMSSLELGDSALYFCASSLGLARRVTDTQYFGPGTRLTVL.

The genes are TRBV9 and TRBJ2-3; TRBD2 agrees at 10 bases. J lost 5 bases, V lost 0 bases, and 6 bases had no gene match. The CDR3 contains 16 residues. The germline CDR1 and CDR2 sequences are SGDLS and YYNGEE. This chain's CDR3 is CASSVGASGSGDTQYF. CDR3 DNA sequence: TGTGCCAGCAGCGTAGGGGCTAGCGGGAGCGGAGATACGCAGTATTTT.

V usage is TRBV19 and J usage is TRBJ1-3, with TRBD1 identical over 10 bases. V was pared by 7 bases and J by 2 bases, with 5 bases of the junction left unmatched. This CDR3 is 15 amino acids long. Germline values: CDR1 LNHDA, CDR2 SQIVND (reference sequence). CDR3 region: CASTTDRGPGNTIYF. The CDR3 DNA reads TGTGCCAGTACCACTGACAGGGGGCCTGGAAACACCATATATTTT.

The chain joins TRBV5-4 to TRBJ2-7; TRBD2 might be the D (6 bases). The CDR3 length is 16 residues. The ends were cut back, 0 bases at V and 0 bases at J, with 13 bases in the middle. Germline V gives CDR1 SGHNT, CDR2 YYREEE (reference sequence). As DNA, the CDR3 is TGTGCCAGCAGCTTGGTTGGACTATCCGCCTCCTACGAGCAGTACTTC. As protein: CASSLVGLSASYEQYF.

The chain has TRBV2 and TRBJ2-1, with 13 bases matching TRBD2. CDR1 is SNHLY, CDR2 FYNNEI, per germline. After removal of 6 bases from V and 7 bases from J, the junction contained 3 bases not matched to a gene. This CDR3 region has 14 residues. CDR3 amino acids: CASRRTSGRNEQFF. The CDR3 DNA follows: TGTGCCAGCAGAAGGACTAGCGGGAGAAATGAGCAGTTCTTC.

This chain's CDR3 is CASRPSRTVKAFF. CDR3 DNA: TGTGCCAGCAGACCGAGCAGGACAGTTAAAGCTTTCTTT. The chain recombines TRBV28 with TRBJ1-1, with D possibly matching TRBD1 (6 bases). The V and J ends lost 6 bases and 9 bases respectively, with 17 bases between them. CDR3 size: 13 residues. Germline loops: CDR1 MDHEN, CDR2 SYDVKM.

The rearrangement links TRBV11-3 to TRBJ1-1; D is undetermined. From germline, CDR1 is SGHNT and CDR2 YENEEA. The CDR3 consists of 14 residues. V shed 1 base and J shed 4 bases, with 10 bases lying between them. CDR3 in DNA: TGTGCCAGCAGCTTAGTCGGTGGAGGCACTGAAGCTTTCTTT. Amino acids: CASSLVGGGTEAFF.

This chain connects TRBV28 to TRBJ2-5, with TRBD2 matching 12 bases. The J call is doubtful: the DNA matches TRBJ2-7 better. There are 15 residues in the CDR3. CDR1 and CDR2 from the germline V gene are MDHEN and SYDVKM. Written as DNA, the CDR3 is TGTGCCAGCAGTGCCCGACTAGCGGGAGCCTACGAGCAGTACTTC. It is translated as CASSARLAGAYEQYF.

With respect to this clone: Different DNA sequences within this sample yield the same CDR3. The chain employs TRBV5-1 and TRBJ2-7, with D uncertain. V gave up 0 bases and J gave up 1 base, with 5 bases separating them. CDR3 length: 13 amino acids. Per the germline V gene, CDR1 is SGHRS and CDR2 is YFSETQ. The CDR3 reads CASSLARSYEQYF. The DNA for the CDR3 is TGCGCCAGCAGCTTGGCCAGGTCCTACGAGCAGTACTTC.

The chain couples TRBV5-6 to TRBJ2-7; 15 bases are shared with TRBD2. With V trimmed by 2 bases and J by 3 bases, 9 bases remained unmatched. Germline CDR1 is SGHDT and CDR2 is YYEEEE. The CDR3 is 18 residues long. CDR3 nucleotide sequence: TGTGCCAGCAGCTTTCCGACCGGGACTAGCGGGGGGAGCTACGAGCAGTACTTC. The encoded protein is CASSFPTGTSGGSYEQYF.

The chain recombines TRBV4-3 with TRBJ2-7; the match to TRBD2 covers 7 bases. V trimming: 4 bases; J trimming: 4 bases; junction bases outside the gene matches: 7. The CDR3 has 14 residues. Germline V CDR1 and CDR2: LGHNA, YSLEER. The CDR3 region has the DNA TGCGCCAGCAGCCCTTCGCTAGCGGCGTACGAGCAGTACTTC. Its protein is CASSPSLAAYEQYF.

This chain links TRBV7-2 with TRBJ1-2; 8 nucleotides line up with TRBD1. Trimming took 4 bases from V and 6 from J; bases not matched to a gene: 4. CDR3 length: 13 residues. The V gene's germline CDR1 is SGHTA and CDR2 FQGNSA. In nucleotides, the CDR3 is TGTGCCAGCAGCTCCACGACAGGGGATGGCTACACCTTC. This codes for CASSSTTGDGYTF. Based on the CDR3 plus reference TRBV7-2 and TRBJ1-2, the full variable domain is GAGVSQSPSNKVTEKGKDVELRCDPISGHTALYWYRQSLGQGLEFLIYFQGNSAPDKSGLPSDRFSAERTGGSVSTLTIQRTQQEDSAVYLCASSSTTGDGYTFGSGTRLTVV.

This chain links TRBV9 with TRBJ2-6; D is unresolved. CDR3 length equals 15 residues. With 2 bases removed from V and 0 bases from J, the gap between germline ends came to 6 bases. Germline V gene sequence: CDR1 SGDLS, CDR2 YYNGEE. CDR3 region: CASSVGSSGANVLTF. Here the CDR3 DNA reads TGTGCCAGCAGCGTCGGTAGCTCTGGGGCCAACGTCCTGACTTTC.

This clone is a singleton in its sample. V gene TRBV30 combines with J gene TRBJ1-5; D ambiguous. Germline values: CDR1 GTSNPN, CDR2 SVGIG (reference sequence). CDR3 length: 15 residues. V was clipped by 3 bases and J by 0 bases, with 12 bases between them. DNA of the CDR3: TGTGCCTGGAGCCGAACAGCATATAGCAATCAGCCCCAGCATTTT. Protein: CAWSRTAYSNQPQHF.

The chain uses TRBV4-2 and TRBJ2-5, with 8 bases identical to TRBD2. CDR3 length equals 18 residues. CDR1 LGHNA and CDR2 YNFKEQ come from the germline V gene. V shed 4 bases and J 5 bases; nucleotides not matched to a gene: 18. The CDR3 loop reads CASSPSHLIGTSQETQYF. CDR3 nucleotides: TGTGCCAGCAGCCCCTCTCACCTGATCGGGACTAGTCAGGAGACCCAGTACTTC.

The V and J genes are TRBV4-3 and TRBJ2-3; 12 bases align to TRBD2. V shed 3 bases and J 1 base; nucleotides not matched to a gene: 8. There are 18 residues in the CDR3. Germline CDR1 reads LGHNA; CDR2 reads YSLEER. CDR3 bases: TGCGCCAGCAGCCACAGGCTAGCGGGAGGGCAGGGCACAGATACGCAGTATTTT. Translated: CASSHRLAGGQGTDTQYF.